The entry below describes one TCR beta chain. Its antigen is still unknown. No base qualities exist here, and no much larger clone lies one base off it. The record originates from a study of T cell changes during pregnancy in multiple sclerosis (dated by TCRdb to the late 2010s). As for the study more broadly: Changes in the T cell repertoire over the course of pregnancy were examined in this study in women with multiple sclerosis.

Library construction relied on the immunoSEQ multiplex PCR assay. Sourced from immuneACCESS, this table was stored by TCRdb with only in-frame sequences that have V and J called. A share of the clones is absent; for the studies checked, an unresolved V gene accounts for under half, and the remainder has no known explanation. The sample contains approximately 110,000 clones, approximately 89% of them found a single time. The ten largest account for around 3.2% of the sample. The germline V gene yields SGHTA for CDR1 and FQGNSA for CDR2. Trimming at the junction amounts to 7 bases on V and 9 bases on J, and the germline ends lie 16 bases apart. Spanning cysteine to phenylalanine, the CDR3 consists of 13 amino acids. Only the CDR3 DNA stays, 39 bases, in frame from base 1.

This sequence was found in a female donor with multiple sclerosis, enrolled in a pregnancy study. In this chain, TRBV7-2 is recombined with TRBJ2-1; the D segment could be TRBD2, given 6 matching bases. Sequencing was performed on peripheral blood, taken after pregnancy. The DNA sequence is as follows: TGTGCCAGCACCCCACGGGGGACGGGTGAGCAGTTCTTC. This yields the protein CASTPRGTGEQFF.